These T cell receptor beta chains were read from a single sample in a study of blood T cells in healthy people across ages. TCRdb itself ran the 5' RACE reads through MiXCR, one entry per CDR3 protein. The sample records 650,000 or so distinct CDR3 sequences, 52% being singletons. The specimen sequenced was blood. Receptors were obtained from a woman of 80 years or more in good health. CDR3s include the opening cysteine and the closing phenylalanine or tryptophan. A D gene is named only where the DNA matches it firmly. Clone size appears in some rows only: once, few, many, or a class for an expanded clone.

d_call: TRBD1; clone_size: .; v_call: TRBV9; j_call: TRBJ2-7; cdr3_nt: TGTGCCAGCAGCTTCAGACAGGGGTGGGACTACGAGCAGTACTTC; cdr3_aa: CASSFRQGWDYEQYF
d_call: .; clone_size: .; v_call: TRBV29-1; j_call: TRBJ2-7; cdr3_nt: TGCAGCGTTGTGCCTCGGTCTCTCAATGAGCAGTACTTC; cdr3_aa: CSVVPRSLNEQYF
d_call: .; clone_size: .; v_call: TRBV10-3; j_call: TRBJ2-1; cdr3_nt: TGTGCCATCAGTGAGTTGGGCCCCTACAATGAGCAGTTCTTC; cdr3_aa: CAISELGPYNEQFF
d_call: .; clone_size: few; v_call: TRBV15; j_call: TRBJ2-7; cdr3_nt: TGTGCCACCACTGGGTGGGATTCCTACGAGCAGTACTTC; cdr3_aa: CATTGWDSYEQYF
d_call: .; clone_size: many; v_call: TRBV24-1; j_call: TRBJ2-1; cdr3_nt: TGTGCCACCAGGAGTTTCAATGAGCAGTTCTTC; cdr3_aa: CATRSFNEQFF
d_call: .; clone_size: .; v_call: TRBV28; j_call: TRBJ2-1; cdr3_nt: TGTGCCGGCAGTCCGGGAACTTCCTACAATGAGCAGTTCTTC; cdr3_aa: CAGSPGTSYNEQFF
d_call: .; clone_size: .; v_call: TRBV15; j_call: TRBJ2-4; cdr3_nt: TGTGCCACCAGCAGAGATAGGGGGAGTGCTAATGAGCAGTACTTC; cdr3_aa: CATSRDRGSANEQYF
d_call: TRBD2; clone_size: .; v_call: TRBV2; j_call: TRBJ2-1; cdr3_nt: TGTGCCAGCATTCCACTAGCGGGCATTCCCAATGAGCAGTTCTTC; cdr3_aa: CASIPLAGIPNEQFF
d_call: TRBD2; clone_size: many; v_call: TRBV3-1; j_call: TRBJ2-3; cdr3_nt: TGTGCCAGCAGCCATCTAAGGGGACTAGCGCTAAGCACAGATACGCAGTATTTT; cdr3_aa: CASSHLRGLALSTDTQYF
d_call: .; clone_size: .; v_call: TRBV20-1; j_call: TRBJ1-1; cdr3_nt: TGCAGTGCTAGAGACCGGTTGGGGGGCGTTTGGACTGAAGCTTTCTTT; cdr3_aa: CSARDRLGGVWTEAFF
d_call: .; clone_size: .; v_call: TRBV12-3/TRBV12-4; j_call: TRBJ1-4; cdr3_nt: TGTGCCAGCAGGGCACGCGGGGCAGGCCAAGAAAAACTGTTTTTT; cdr3_aa: CASRARGAGQEKLFF
d_call: TRBD1; clone_size: .; v_call: TRBV4-1; j_call: TRBJ2-7; cdr3_nt: TGCGCCAGCAGCCAGATCGGACAGGGGCGCGAGCAGTACTTC; cdr3_aa: CASSQIGQGREQYF
d_call: TRBD1; clone_size: .; v_call: TRBV12-3/TRBV12-4; j_call: TRBJ2-2; cdr3_nt: TGTGCCAGCAGCAACGACAGGGGGCAAAACACCGGGGAGCTGTTTTTT; cdr3_aa: CASSNDRGQNTGELFF
d_call: .; clone_size: few; v_call: TRBV5-1; j_call: TRBJ2-3; cdr3_nt: TGCGCCAGCAGCGTGGGGGTTCCGGGTCCGCAGTATTTT; cdr3_aa: CASSVGVPGPQYF
d_call: TRBD2; clone_size: few; v_call: TRBV6-6; j_call: TRBJ2-7; cdr3_nt: TGTGCCAGCAGTTACGGGAGCGGGGGCCCATACGAGCAGTACTTC; cdr3_aa: CASSYGSGGPYEQYF
d_call: .; clone_size: .; v_call: TRBV7-2; j_call: TRBJ2-5; cdr3_nt: TGTGCCAGCGGAATGTTAAGGCAGGAGACCCAGTACTTC; cdr3_aa: CASGMLRQETQYF
d_call: .; clone_size: many; v_call: TRBV7-2; j_call: TRBJ1-5; cdr3_nt: TGTGCCAGCAGCTTAGAAGGGGCTCAGCCCCAGCATTTT; cdr3_aa: CASSLEGAQPQHF
d_call: .; clone_size: .; v_call: TRBV3-1; j_call: TRBJ1-5; cdr3_nt: TGTGCCAGCAGCCAAGACATAGGGGCACAGCCCCAGCATTTT; cdr3_aa: CASSQDIGAQPQHF
d_call: .; clone_size: .; v_call: TRBV29-1; j_call: TRBJ2-5; cdr3_nt: TGCAGCGTTGACAGGGTAGGGACGGGAGAGACCCAGTACTTC; cdr3_aa: CSVDRVGTGETQYF
d_call: .; clone_size: once; v_call: TRBV6-5; j_call: TRBJ1-2; cdr3_nt: TGTGCCAGCAGTGAACCGGGACGCGGGAGCTATGGCTACACCTTC; cdr3_aa: CASSEPGRGSYGYTF
d_call: TRBD1; clone_size: few; v_call: TRBV9; j_call: TRBJ1-1; cdr3_nt: TGTGCCAGCAGCGAGAGGGCTCGGGACAGTGAAGCTTTCTTT; cdr3_aa: CASSERARDSEAFF
d_call: .; clone_size: .; v_call: TRBV7-8; j_call: TRBJ1-2; cdr3_nt: TGTGCCAGCAGCTTGAAAGGGTCCTTCTATGGCTACACCTTC; cdr3_aa: CASSLKGSFYGYTF
d_call: TRBD2; clone_size: .; v_call: TRBV29-1; j_call: TRBJ2-3; cdr3_nt: TGCAGCGTTCCTAGCGGGGACACCACAGATACGCAGTATTTT; cdr3_aa: CSVPSGDTTDTQYF
d_call: .; clone_size: .; v_call: TRBV27; j_call: TRBJ2-7; cdr3_nt: TGTGCCAGCAGCCTAACTAGGATCGTGGGTGAGCAGTACTTC; cdr3_aa: CASSLTRIVGEQYF
d_call: TRBD1; clone_size: .; v_call: TRBV28; j_call: TRBJ1-1; cdr3_nt: TGTGCCAGCAGGGCAACAGGGGTCACTGAAGCTTTCTTT; cdr3_aa: CASRATGVTEAFF
d_call: TRBD2; clone_size: many; v_call: TRBV2; j_call: TRBJ2-3; cdr3_nt: TGTGCCAGCAGTGATGGCACTAGCGGTATCACAGATACGCAGTATTTT; cdr3_aa: CASSDGTSGITDTQYF
d_call: .; clone_size: .; v_call: TRBV7-9; j_call: TRBJ1-1; cdr3_nt: TGTGCCAGCAGCCATTACGGGGGTAACACTGAAGCTTTCTTT; cdr3_aa: CASSHYGGNTEAFF
d_call: .; clone_size: .; v_call: TRBV25-1; j_call: TRBJ1-4; cdr3_nt: TGTGCCAGCAGTGAATCCGGGAGGAAGACTGAAAAACTGTTTTTT; cdr3_aa: CASSESGRKTEKLFF
d_call: TRBD1; clone_size: .; v_call: TRBV6-1; j_call: TRBJ2-7; cdr3_nt: TGTGCCAGCAGTGAATTGACAGGGATCTCCTACGAGCAGTACTTC; cdr3_aa: CASSELTGISYEQYF
d_call: TRBD1; clone_size: .; v_call: TRBV7-9; j_call: TRBJ2-2; cdr3_nt: TGTGCCAGCAGCTGGACAGGGGACACCGGGGAGCTGTTTTTT; cdr3_aa: CASSWTGDTGELFF
d_call: TRBD1; clone_size: .; v_call: TRBV18; j_call: TRBJ1-2; cdr3_nt: TGTGCCAGCTCGCCCACAGGGGGCGACCGCCCCCTCTATGGCTACACCTTC; cdr3_aa: CASSPTGGDRPLYGYTF
d_call: .; clone_size: .; v_call: TRBV12-3/TRBV12-4; j_call: TRBJ1-6; cdr3_nt: TGTGCCAGCAGTGTCGGCAATAATTCACCCCTCCACTTT; cdr3_aa: CASSVGNNSPLHF
d_call: .; clone_size: many; v_call: TRBV27; j_call: TRBJ2-7; cdr3_nt: TGTGCCAGCAGTACCTCGGGGACCCCCTCCGAGCAGTACTTC; cdr3_aa: CASSTSGTPSEQYF
d_call: .; clone_size: .; v_call: TRBV7-2; j_call: TRBJ2-1; cdr3_nt: TGTGCCAGCAGCTATCAGAATGAGCAGTTCTTC; cdr3_aa: CASSYQNEQFF
d_call: TRBD2; clone_size: .; v_call: TRBV18; j_call: TRBJ2-1; cdr3_nt: TGTGCCAGCTCAACCGGGACTAGCGGCATAGGAGAGCAGTTCTTC; cdr3_aa: CASSTGTSGIGEQFF
d_call: .; clone_size: .; v_call: TRBV15; j_call: TRBJ2-3; cdr3_nt: TGTGCCACCAGCTATAGCAGGGCAGATACGCAGTATTTT; cdr3_aa: CATSYSRADTQYF
d_call: .; clone_size: .; v_call: TRBV6-5; j_call: TRBJ2-1; cdr3_nt: TGTGCCAACAGTTACTCCCAGGGAGACAATGAGCAGTTCTTC; cdr3_aa: CANSYSQGDNEQFF
d_call: .; clone_size: .; v_call: TRBV4-3; j_call: TRBJ2-7; cdr3_nt: TGCGCCAGCAGCCTCTCCCGGGACTGGAGCTCCTACGAGCAGTACTTC; cdr3_aa: CASSLSRDWSSYEQYF
d_call: .; clone_size: .; v_call: TRBV20-1; j_call: TRBJ2-5; cdr3_nt: TGCAGTGCCCCTACAGGCCCGACCCTCAGACGGGTACGAAGCCAGTACTTC; cdr3_aa: CSAPTGPTLRRVRSQYF
d_call: TRBD1; clone_size: .; v_call: TRBV5-6; j_call: TRBJ1-1; cdr3_nt: TGTGCCAGCAGCTTGTTGGACAGGCTAGCGGAAGCTTTCTTT; cdr3_aa: CASSLLDRLAEAFF
d_call: .; clone_size: .; v_call: TRBV6-6; j_call: TRBJ1-1; cdr3_nt: TGTGCCACAAACAGTGACACTGAAGCTTTCTTT; cdr3_aa: CATNSDTEAFF
d_call: TRBD2; clone_size: many; v_call: TRBV27; j_call: TRBJ2-1; cdr3_nt: TGTGCCAGCAGTTTAATCGGGACTAGTCCGTTCTTC; cdr3_aa: CASSLIGTSPFF
d_call: TRBD2; clone_size: .; v_call: TRBV20-1; j_call: TRBJ2-1; cdr3_nt: TGCAGTGCCTTCACACCCATAGCGGGAGGGACCACAGGTGAGCAGTTCTTC; cdr3_aa: CSAFTPIAGGTTGEQFF
d_call: .; clone_size: many; v_call: TRBV7-9; j_call: TRBJ2-3; cdr3_nt: TGTGCCAGCAGCTTATTGGCGGGGACGAGCACAGATACGCAGTATTTT; cdr3_aa: CASSLLAGTSTDTQYF
d_call: .; clone_size: .; v_call: TRBV20-1; j_call: TRBJ2-1; cdr3_nt: TGCAGTGCTAGAGGGGCTTCGGGACTCAGCTCCTACAATGAGCAGTTCTTC; cdr3_aa: CSARGASGLSSYNEQFF
d_call: .; clone_size: many; v_call: TRBV7-9; j_call: TRBJ2-3; cdr3_nt: TGTGCCAGCAGCCGCGACGCATCCGGCACAGATACGCAGTATTTT; cdr3_aa: CASSRDASGTDTQYF